These 26 T cell receptor beta chains originate from one sample sequenced in a study of T cell responses to AZD1222 COVID-19 vaccine. Repertoires were generated with immunoSEQ multiplex PCR, while TCRdb's copy carries only in-frame clones and drops some. The sample carries over 90,000 clones, about nine tenths recorded once. The specimen was peripheral blood, collected on day 0 of AZD1222 vaccination. The origin of the receptors is an adult in good health.

The J gene is TRBJ1-1, the V gene TRBV2; 7 bases map to TRBD1. CDR1 is SNHLY, CDR2 FYNNEI, per germline. The J segment lost 8 bases and the V segment lost 6 bases, leaving 9 bases of the junction unmatched. The CDR3 consists of 13 residues. The CDR3 DNA reads as TGTGCCAGCAGGTACCCGACAGGGACCGAAGCTTTCTTT. As protein: CASRYPTGTEAFF.

This clone was seen once. V gene TRBV7-9 combines with J gene TRBJ2-7; D is unclear. There are 13 residues in the CDR3. The V gene lost 5 bases and the J gene lost 3 bases, with 11 bases spanning the gap. Germline V gene lookup returns CDR1 SEHNR and CDR2 FQNEAQ (reference sequence). The CDR3 protein is CASSQKTIYEQYF. The CDR3 DNA reads TGTGCCAGCAGCCAAAAGACGATCTACGAGCAGTACTTC.

As regards this clone: At one end the junction does not follow the germline gene, possibly because of a read error. The CDR3 DNA follows: TGTGCCAGCAGCTTGCTAGCGTACCAGGAGACCCAGTACTTC. This translates into CASSLLAYQETQYF. The V and J genes are TRBV5-6 and TRBJ2-5, with D perhaps matching TRBD2 (6 bases). Germline loops: CDR1 SGHDT, CDR2 YYEEEE. This CDR3 contains 14 residues.

This chain connects TRBV6-1 to TRBJ2-3; 11 nucleotides line up with TRBD2. Unmatched junction bases numbered 9, after V lost 4 bases and J lost 3 bases. CDR1 and CDR2 from the germline V gene are MNHNS and SASEGT. There are 17 residues in the CDR3. The CDR3 loop is CASSVLAGVRATDTQYF. The CDR3 DNA sequence: TGTGCCAGCAGTGTACTAGCGGGAGTGAGGGCGACAGATACGCAGTATTTT.

V and J are TRBV3-1 (or the pseudogene TRBV3-2) and TRBJ1-1; D not resolved. Germline CDR1 is LGHDT and CDR2 is YNNKEL (reference sequence). The CDR3 totals 12 residues. V lost 2 bases and J 11 bases, leaving 12 bases between the germline ends. The CDR3: CASSQTTSMAFF. The CDR3 nucleotides read TGTGCCAGCAGCCAAACGACGTCTATGGCTTTCTTT.

There are many counts of this clone. Other nucleotide sequences from this sample produce the same CDR3. The chain recombines TRBV6-5 with TRBJ2-7; 12 bases agree with TRBD1. The junction had 3 bases not matched to a gene; V was cut back by 5 bases and J by 4 bases. CDR1 and CDR2 from the germline V gene are MNHEY and SVGAGI. The CDR3 totals 14 residues. The CDR3 coding sequence is TGTGCCAGCAGTACGGGACAGGGGGCTTACGAGCAGTACTTC. Its protein is CASSTGQGAYEQYF.

The genes are TRBV29-1 and TRBJ2-7; possibly TRBD1 for D (5 bases). CDR3 size: 15 residues. Germline CDR1 and CDR2: SQVTM and ANQGSEA. V lost 4 bases to trimming and J lost 5 bases, with 21 bases between them. CDR3 sequence: CSVGGRSLVLDEQYF. CDR3 nucleotides: TGCAGCGTTGGGGGCAGATCGTTGGTCTTGGACGAGCAGTACTTC.

The CDR3, as DNA: TGTGCCAGCAGCCCTGGTTATGGGTTCTATGGCTACACCTTC. Its translation is CASSPGYGFYGYTF. This chain uses TRBV5-4 with TRBJ1-2; no definite D call. V was cut by 4 bases and J by 4 bases, with 14 bases left in between. The CDR3 totals 14 residues. Per germline, CDR1 SGHNT and CDR2 YYREEE (reference sequence).

J is TRBJ2-7 and V is TRBV18, with D perhaps matching TRBD1 (6 bases). The CDR3 has 16 residues. V was cut by 4 bases and J by 9 bases, with 25 bases left in between. Per the germline V gene, CDR1 is KGHSH and CDR2 is LQKENI. CDR3 DNA: TGTGCCAGCTCACGGGCTGGGGCAGGGGCCGAGGTGGGGCAGTACTTC. This codes for CASSRAGAGAEVGQYF.

The chain joins TRBV18 to TRBJ2-5; TRBD2 matches at 11 bases. CDR3 length: 15 residues. The germline V gene has CDR1 KGHSH and CDR2 LQKENI. After removal of 6 bases from V and 2 bases from J, the junction contained 5 bases not matched to a gene. The chain's CDR3 is CASSRTSGSQETQYF. CDR3 nucleotide sequence: TGTGCCAGCTCCCGGACTAGCGGGTCTCAAGAGACCCAGTACTTC.

This clone was seen just once. The gene calls are TRBV5-6 and TRBJ2-3, with a tentative D call TRBD2 (5 bases). This CDR3 spans 16 amino acids. With 0 bases removed from V and 1 base from J, the gap between germline ends came to 12 bases. CDR1 and CDR2 from the germline V gene are SGHDT and YYEEEE. This CDR3 reads CASSLEPGGGTDTQYF. CDR3 nucleotides: TGTGCCAGCAGCTTGGAACCAGGAGGCGGCACAGATACGCAGTATTTT. Full variable domain (remainder filled in from reference TRBV5-6 and TRBJ2-3): DAGVTQSPTHLIKTRGQQVTLRCSPKSGHDTVSWYQQALGQGPQFIFQYYEEEERQRGNFPDRFSGHQFPNYSSELNVNALLLGDSALYLCASSLEPGGGTDTQYFGPGTRLTVL.

The J gene is TRBJ1-2, the V gene TRBV6-1, with 8 bases that match TRBD1. V dropped 0 bases and J dropped 7; count of bases not matched to a gene: 4. Germline V gene sequence: CDR1 MNHNS, CDR2 SASEGT. CDR3 length: 14 amino acids. The CDR3 protein is CASSEARQGAGYTF. The DNA of the CDR3 is TGTGCCAGCAGTGAAGCACGGCAGGGGGCTGGCTACACCTTC.

This CDR3 reads CASSQGGTAGQNTQYF. The CDR3 bases are TGTGCCAGCAGCCAGGGGGGGACAGCGGGGCAAAATACGCAGTATTTT. The chain recombines TRBV14 with TRBJ2-3, with D possibly being TRBD1 or TRBD2 (7 bases each). CDR3 length: 16 amino acids. Germline assignment: CDR1 SGHDN and CDR2 FVKESK. V shed 3 bases and J shed 7 bases, with 20 bases lying between them.

V usage is TRBV7-2 and J usage is TRBJ1-2; no clear D gene. Trimming left V 5 bases short and J 12 bases short, with 4 bases between. CDR3 length: 8 residues. Per germline, CDR1 SGHTA and CDR2 FQGNSA. The CDR3 nucleotides are TGTGCCAGCAGCCCCGACACCTTC. This translates into CASSPDTF.

This clone has only one observation. Written as DNA, the CDR3 is TGTGCCATCAGTGAGTCGACTAGCTCAGAGACCCAGTACTTC. It specifies CAISESTSSETQYF. This sequence joins TRBV10-3 and TRBJ2-5, with 7 bases that match TRBD2. The CDR3 covers 14 residues. The V segment lost 0 bases and the J segment 4 bases; nucleotides outside the gene matches: 2. Germline V lookup: CDR1 ENHRY, CDR2 SYGVKD.

The rearrangement joins TRBV29-1 to TRBJ2-3, with D possibly being TRBD1 (5 bases). The CDR3 spans 12 residues. Germline CDR1 SQVTM, CDR2 ANQGSEA. V dropped 8 bases and J dropped 1 base, with 10 bases sitting between them. The DNA of the CDR3 is TGCAGCTCGTCCAGGGGCACAGATACGCAGTATTTT. It is translated as CSSSRGTDTQYF.

V is TRBV19 and J is TRBJ2-4; D possibly matches TRBD1 or TRBD2 (6 bases each). This CDR3 has 17 residues. Trimming stripped 0 bases from V and 7 bases from J, with 19 bases between. Germline V gene data show CDR1 as LNHDA and CDR2 as SQIVND (reference sequence). CDR3 residues: CASSIEATYGGLNIQYF. The CDR3, as DNA: TGTGCCAGTAGTATAGAGGCGACGTATGGGGGGCTGAACATTCAGTACTTC.

The V gene is TRBV28, the J gene TRBJ2-2, with 12 nucleotides matching TRBD1. This CDR3 contains 17 residues. The V gene's germline CDR1 is MDHEN and CDR2 SYDVKM. Trimming removed 6 bases from V and 3 bases from J; junction bases left unmatched: 8. The CDR3 spells CASSSRGTGGYTGELFF. The CDR3 nucleotides read TGTGCCAGCAGCTCCCGAGGGACAGGGGGCTACACCGGGGAGCTGTTTTTT.

The chain links TRBV15 to TRBJ2-3; TRBD2 aligns across 7 bases. Trimming cost V 5 bases and J 5 bases; bases outside gene matches: 13. Germline V gene sequence: CDR1 LNHNV, CDR2 YYDKDF (reference sequence). The CDR3 covers 16 residues. CDR3 sequence (DNA): TGTGCCACCAGCTTTCGAGGGAGGGCCATTGAAGATACGCAGTATTTT. Translating it yields CATSFRGRAIEDTQYF. Combining the CDR3 with reference TRBV15 and TRBJ2-3 gives the whole variable domain DAMVIQNPRYQVTQFGKPVTLSCSQTLNHNVMYWYQQKSSQAPKLLFHYYDKDFNNEADTPDNFQSRRPNTSFCFLDIRSPGLGDTAMYLCATSFRGRAIEDTQYFGPGTRLTVL.

The chain joins TRBV28 to TRBJ2-2; perhaps TRBD2 as D (5 bases). The V and J ends lost 6 bases and 2 bases respectively, with 16 bases between them. Germline CDR1 reads MDHEN; CDR2 reads SYDVKM. The length of the CDR3 is 16 residues. The CDR3, as DNA: TGTGCCAGCAGATCGTCGGGGAACTTAAACACCGGGGAGCTGTTTTTT. Protein: CASRSSGNLNTGELFF.

This clone was picked up a small number of times. This chain uses TRBV19 with TRBJ2-3, with 11 positions matching TRBD2. V lost 8 bases, J lost 6 bases, and 16 bases stayed unmatched. There are 17 residues in the CDR3. CDR1 and CDR2 from the germline V gene are LNHDA and SQIVND (reference sequence). CDR3 in amino acids: CASSTPSLAGVSDTQYF. Written as DNA, the CDR3 is TGTGCCAGTTCCACGCCCTCACTAGCGGGAGTGTCCGATACGCAGTATTTT.

This chain links TRBV5-4 with TRBJ1-2; D unclear. The CDR3 runs 14 residues. Germline assignment: CDR1 SGHNT and CDR2 YYREEE (reference sequence). V was clipped by 4 bases and J by 5 bases, with 15 bases between them. In DNA form, the CDR3 reads TGTGCCAGCAGCCCGGGATCCAAATTATATGGCTACACCTTC. This encodes CASSPGSKLYGYTF.

V is TRBV19 and J is TRBJ2-4; D assignment may be TRBD1 or TRBD2 (5 bases each). Germline-derived CDR1 and CDR2 are LNHDA and SQIVND (reference sequence). This CDR3 contains 13 residues. The germline V and J ends were trimmed by 3 bases and 5 bases, with 8 bases remaining between them. CDR3 sequence: CASSMRGQNIQYF. The CDR3 nucleotides read TGTGCCAGTAGTATGAGGGGCCAAAACATTCAGTACTTC.

The CDR3 loop is CASSFQGALNTEAFF. The CDR3 DNA reads TGTGCCAGCAGCTTTCAGGGGGCCCTTAACACTGAAGCTTTCTTT. The rearrangement uses TRBV7-2 and TRBJ1-1; the match to TRBD1 covers 8 bases. Germline loops: CDR1 SGHTA, CDR2 FQGNSA. The CDR3 runs to 15 residues. V lost 3 bases to trimming and J lost 2 bases; unmatched junction nucleotides: 5.

This clone was found once. The chain links TRBV10-3 to TRBJ1-3; 7 bases line up with TRBD1. Germline CDR1 ENHRY, CDR2 SYGVKD. J gave up 2 bases and V 6 bases, and 7 bases lay outside the gene matches. The CDR3 contains 15 residues. CDR3 nucleotides: TGTGCCATCAGGGAGGGGGCAGTAACTGGAAACACCATATATTTT. Encoded protein: CAIREGAVTGNTIYF.

This chain links TRBV28 with TRBJ1-2; D uncertain. The CDR3 covers 11 residues. The V end lost 4 bases, the J end lost 4 bases, and 4 bases lay between the germline ends. The germline gives CDR1 MDHEN, CDR2 SYDVKM. The CDR3 region has the DNA TGTGCCAGCAGTTCGGGCTATGGCTACACCTTC. Its protein product is CASSSGYGYTF.